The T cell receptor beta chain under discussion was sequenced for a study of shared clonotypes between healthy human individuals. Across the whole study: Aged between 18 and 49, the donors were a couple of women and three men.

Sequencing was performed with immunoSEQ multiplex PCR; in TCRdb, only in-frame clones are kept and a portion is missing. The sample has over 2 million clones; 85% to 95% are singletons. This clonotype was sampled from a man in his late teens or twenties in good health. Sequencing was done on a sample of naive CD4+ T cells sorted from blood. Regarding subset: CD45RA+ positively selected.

CDR3 bases: TGTGCCAGCAGTCCATACAGGGGCAGAGGCACAGATACGCAGTATTTT. Residues: CASSPYRGRGTDTQYF. The rearrangement links TRBV27 to TRBJ2-3, with 7 positions matching TRBD1. J lost 1 base, V lost 5 bases, and 9 bases had no gene match. From germline, CDR1 is MNHEY and CDR2 SMNVEV (reference sequence). CDR3 length: 16 residues.